This is a list of T cell receptor beta chains from one sample in a study of shared clonotypes between healthy human individuals. Sequencing used immunoSEQ multiplex PCR; TCRdb keeps in-frame clones, though not all of them. Altogether hundreds of thousands of clones are present, more than 95% being singletons, with the ten largest covering 0.045% to 0.06%. The sequencing input was naive CD4+ T cells sorted from blood. The receptors derive from a woman in her thirties in good health. Each CDR3 is given with its conserved first and last residue. The D gene is left open where the match is weak. Size is omitted from some rows. Given values are once, few, many or a class for expanded clones.

TRBJ1-1 - - TRBV5-4 CASSSPSEGSTEAFF TGTGCCAGCAGCTCCCCATCGGAGGGGAGCACTGAAGCTTTCTTT
TRBJ1-4 - TRBD1 TRBV7-9 CASSFGQGAGNEKLFF TGTGCCAGCAGCTTCGGACAGGGTGCGGGTAATGAAAAACTGTTTTTT
TRBJ1-5 - - TRBV27 CASTPVSGGRPQHF TGTGCCAGCACTCCCGTTTCGGGAGGACGGCCCCAGCATTTT
TRBJ2-3 once TRBD2 TRBV19 CASSIGLAGDTDTQYF TGTGCCAGTAGTATCGGACTAGCGGGAGACACAGATACGCAGTATTTT
TRBJ1-5 - - TRBV7-8 CASSPGGGSNQPQHF TGTGCCAGCAGCCCGGGAGGAGGGAGCAATCAGCCCCAGCATTTT
TRBJ2-3 - - TRBV4-1 CASRKTPGENTDTQYF TGCGCCAGCAGAAAAACCCCAGGGGAGAACACAGATACGCAGTATTTT
TRBJ2-1 - TRBD2 TRBV10-2 CASSDWASGSGEQFF TGCGCCAGCAGTGATTGGGCTAGCGGGAGCGGTGAGCAGTTCTTC
TRBJ2-2 - - TRBV29-1 CSAAGDAKSNTGELFF TGCAGCGCTGCCGGCGACGCAAAATCGAACACCGGGGAGCTGTTTTTT
TRBJ2-2 - - TRBV9 CASSLLTGELFF TGTGCCAGCAGCCTCTTAACCGGGGAGCTGTTTTTT
TRBJ2-1 - - TRBV7-6 CASSLGGGMSYNEQFF TGTGCCAGCAGCTTAGGGGGCGGGATGAGCTACAATGAGCAGTTCTTC
TRBJ1-3 - - TRBV7-9 CASSLSLSGNTIYF TGTGCCAGCAGCTTAAGCCTCTCTGGAAACACCATATATTTT
TRBJ1-1 once - TRBV7-7 CASSPGGPGSTEAFF TGTGCCAGCAGCCCCGGAGGGCCAGGGAGCACTGAAGCTTTCTTT
TRBJ2-2 - - TRBV13 CASSLGPTNTGELFF TGTGCCAGCAGCCTGGGCCCTACGAACACCGGGGAGCTGTTTTTT
TRBJ2-5 - - TRBV7-2 CASSYGQRFPHF TGTGCCAGCAGCTATGGGCAGAGATTCCCTCACTTC
TRBJ2-2 - - TRBV10-3 CAIRMKTATTGELFF TGTGCCATCAGAATGAAGACAGCCACAACCGGGGAGCTGTTTTTT
TRBJ2-3 - TRBD2 TRBV6-1 CASSELQGGPDTQYF TGTGCCAGCAGTGAACTCCAGGGAGGGCCAGATACGCAGTATTTT
TRBJ2-6 - TRBD2 TRBV7-9 CASPYVAGEVSGANVLTF TGTGCCAGCCCGTATGTGGCGGGGGAGGTTTCAGGGGCCAACGTCCTGACTTTC
TRBJ2-2 - - TRBV28 CASSLVSLIQGRELFF TGTGCCAGCAGTTTAGTCTCGTTAATCCAGGGTCGGGAGCTGTTTTTT
TRBJ1-5 - TRBD1 TRBV6-1 CASSEHGQGNNQPQHF TGTGCCAGCAGTGAACACGGACAGGGCAACAATCAGCCCCAGCATTTT
TRBJ2-7 - - TRBV5-4 CASSNNALRTRAEYEQYF TGTGCCAGCAGCAACAATGCACTTCGGACGCGGGCCGAGTACGAGCAGTACTTC
TRBJ1-2 - - TRBV28 CASSQGEFGYTF TGTGCCAGCAGCCAGGGTGAATTCGGCTACACCTTC
TRBJ2-3 - TRBD1 TRBV19 CASSRGQGIDTQYF TGTGCCAGTAGCCGGGGACAGGGGATAGATACGCAGTATTTT
TRBJ2-2 - TRBD2 TRBV15 CATSSAAGANTGELFF TGTGCCACCAGCAGCGCGGCGGGAGCGAACACCGGGGAGCTGTTTTTT
TRBJ1-2 - TRBD1 TRBV6-5 CASSPGTAKGYGYTF TGTGCCAGCAGTCCCGGGACAGCAAAGGGCTATGGCTACACCTTC
TRBJ2-4 once - TRBV14 CASSQDRGSKNIQYF TGTGCCAGCAGCCAAGATAGAGGGAGCAAAAACATTCAGTACTTC
TRBJ2-5 - TRBD2 TRBV30 CAWGASGLAVETQYF TGTGCCTGGGGAGCTTCGGGACTAGCGGTAGAGACCCAGTACTTC
TRBJ2-1 - TRBD1 TRBV5-1 CASSLSGQEYNEQFF TGCGCCAGCAGCTTATCAGGACAGGAGTACAATGAGCAGTTCTTC
TRBJ2-6 - TRBD1 TRBV5-1 CASSLFGTGNRNSGANVLTF TGCGCCAGCAGCTTGTTCGGGACAGGGAACCGAAACTCTGGGGCCAACGTCCTGACTTTC